This note documents a single T cell receptor beta chain sequence. No cognate antigen has been identified for it. No per-base quality is available; no much larger clone lies one base away. Whole blood was collected in K2EDTA tubes by collaborating institutions according to the institutions' own protocols. Collaborator samples were shipped for TCRbeta analysis as frozen whole blood, isolated PBMCs, or DNA extracted from either sample type. Clipping removes 7 bases from V and 3 bases from J, with 7 as the unmatched junction base count. The CDR3 covers 15 residues, taking in both the cysteine and the phenylalanine. This entry keeps only the CDR3 DNA: 45 bases, framed from base 1. CDR1 and CDR2 (MNHEY, SVGAGI) derive from the germline V gene. The sample is drawn from a study of blood T cell repertoires in COVID-19 (dated by TCRdb to about 2020). For the wider study: Samples from collaborators originated in the United States, Italy and Spain and spanned both the acute and convalescent phases of COVID-19. The material from the prospective study consisted of cDNA or gDNA derived from T cells, B-cell-depleted T cells, or PBMCs. Subjects who had been exposed to COVID-19, were actively infected with it, or had recovered from it provided the deeply sampled blood TCRbeta repertoires that made up the dataset. The repertoires were released in a freely available public database meant as a resource for research on the immune response to SARS-CoV-2. The samples were drawn from two sources: the first 160 participants of the ongoing ImmuneRACE study, and 1,254 subjects contributed by 6 global collaborators. Nearly every sample came with metadata listing a de-identified subject ID, COVID-19 status, age in years and sex. Where available, HLA class I and class II types were obtained from metadata supplied by the sample provider rather than from assay-based typing. What the research found in general, with its limitations: Clinical and demographic metadata were provided uncurated, with the amount varying by source and participant.

TCRbeta CDR3 regions were amplified from genomic DNA by means of the immunoSEQ Assay, a bias-controlled multiplex PCR. The paper's data handling went like this. The number of nucleated cells in each sample was estimated by amplification of reference gene primers within the assay. To quantify the absolute abundance of each unique TCRbeta CDR3 rearrangement, sequence reads were collapsed and filtered. For each sample, productive Simpson clonality was calculated as the square root of Simpson's diversity index over productive rearrangements. TCRdb took this table from immuneACCESS and kept in-frame rearrangements with V and J called. Such tables lack part of the clones; where checked against another copy, unresolved V genes explain under half of the gap, and the rest is unexplained. D and trimming come from the DNA, and the V and J calls and clone size come from that table. Across this sample there are around 30,000 clones, with around 85% seen only once. The ten largest clones represent 7% to 7.5% of the sample.

Source material: peripheral blood. This receptor was taken from a human donor in a cohort sampled during active COVID-19. Recombination connected TRBV6-5 to TRBJ2-1; a stretch of 9 junction bases matches TRBD1. The CDR3 corresponds to CASTSGTGSYNEQFF. The DNA is as follows: TGTGCCAGCACCTCCGGGACAGGGAGCTACAATGAGCAGTTCTTC.